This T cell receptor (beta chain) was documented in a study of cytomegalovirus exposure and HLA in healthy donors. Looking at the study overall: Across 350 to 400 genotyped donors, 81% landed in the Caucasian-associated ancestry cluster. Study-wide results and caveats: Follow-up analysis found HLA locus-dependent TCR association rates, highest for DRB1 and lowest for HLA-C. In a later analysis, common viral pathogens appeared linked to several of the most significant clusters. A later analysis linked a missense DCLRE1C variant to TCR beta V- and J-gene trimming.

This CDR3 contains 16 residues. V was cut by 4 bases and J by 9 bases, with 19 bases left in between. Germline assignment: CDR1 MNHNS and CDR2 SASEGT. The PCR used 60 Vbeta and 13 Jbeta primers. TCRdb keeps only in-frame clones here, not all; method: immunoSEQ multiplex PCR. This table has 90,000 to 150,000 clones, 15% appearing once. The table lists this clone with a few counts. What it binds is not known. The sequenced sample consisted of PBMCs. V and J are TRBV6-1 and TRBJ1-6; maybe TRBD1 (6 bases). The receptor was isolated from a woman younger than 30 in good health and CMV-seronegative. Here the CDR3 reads CASSGTVQGGGSPLHF. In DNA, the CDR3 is TGTGCCAGCAGTGGGACGGTACAGGGTGGGGGTTCACCCCTCCACTTT.